This entry concerns a single T cell receptor beta chain. What this receptor recognizes is not known. One end of the junction varies from germline; a read error may be responsible. Ophthalmopathy patients had moderately to severely active disease, Clinical Activity Score of at least 3, NOSPECS grade of at least 4, and disease duration under 3 months. Patients with other autoimmune diseases, uncontrolled infections, pregnancy or lactation were excluded from the study. Diagnosis was based on clinical symptoms, serum thyroxine, TRAb, thyroid ultrasound and orbital computed tomography. Using Ficoll-Paque density gradient centrifugation, PBMCs were isolated from about 9.2 ml of fresh peripheral blood. Trizol reagent was used to extract the total RNA, and its quality was then checked on an Agilent 2100 Bioanalyzer. TCR beta CDR3 regions were amplified from RNA transcripts for repertoire sequencing. The first round was an RT-PCR using HTBI primers with the Qiagen OneStep RT-PCR kit, and this first round was followed by a second-round multiplex PCR, then size selection and purification. Sequencing of the libraries was carried out on an Illumina HiSeq2000 in paired-end mode with 100 bp reads. Turning to the authors' computational methods: SOAPnuke was used to process the reads, removing any read that contained adapters or uncalled bases, had a mean Phred below 15, or lacked an exact match to the constant primer or identifier. COPE v1.2.5 was used to merge the high-quality paired reads. Each unique nucleotide sequence was treated as a clonotype, and MiTCR v1.1 was used to align the clonotypes to the IMGT TRB V, D and J references. Only V-J combinations with frequency above 0.0001 were analysed, covering around 99% of repertoires. For each V-J combination, a TCR clonal expansion and chaos score was defined as F50 clonal expansion divided by the chaos observed in the TCRdist matrix. Features were reduced by Welch's t-statistics and random forest to roughly 14 V-J combinations, which fed a naive Bayes classifier. The similarity between thyroid and blood repertoires was quantified using the Morisita-Horn index. In TCRdb, the public reads were trimmed at Q25 with fastp and aligned with MiXCR, with productive beta chains retained. CDR3 protein sequences are deduplicated, and each keeps its most common genes and DNA. These V and J calls are TCRdb output, not the study's own analysis. This sample comprises 650,000 to 900,000 distinct CDR3 sequences, around 40% of them detected only once. About 40% of the sample rests with the top ten.

The cysteine opens and the phenylalanine closes a CDR3 of 15 amino acids. Only CDR3 DNA is held: 45 bases, read in frame from base 1. Via the germline V gene, CDR1 is SGDLS and CDR2 YYNGEE. This sample was taken from a study of Graves' ophthalmopathy and Graves' hyperthyroidism (dated 2018 in TCRdb). Study-wide context: Peripheral blood was collected before any treatment was given, at the time of initial diagnosis. In about six hyperthyroidism patients, the T-cell repertoires found in thyroid tissue were compared with those found in blood. The study used TCR beta repertoire signatures to distinguish Graves' ophthalmopathy from Graves' hyperthyroidism and to predict progression to ophthalmopathy. The independent validation cohort included 18 to 20 hyperthyroidism patients plus 17 patients who later progressed from hyperthyroidism to ophthalmopathy. A discovery set of 90 to 100 patients (about 45 ophthalmopathy, about 58 stable hyperthyroidism) was enrolled to explore V-J signatures distinguishing ophthalmopathy from hyperthyroidism. In total, over 130 blood samples were TCR-sequenced: 40 to 45 ophthalmopathy, some 75 hyperthyroidism and about 17 hyperthyroidism-to-ophthalmopathy patients. Following sampling, methimazole starting at 30 mg daily was administered to hyperthyroidism patients, and high-dose intravenous methylprednisolone was administered to ophthalmopathy patients.

Study-wide conclusions, independent of this receptor: The 13-signature model separated ophthalmopathy from stable hyperthyroidism with over 85% sensitivity and about 84% specificity in cross-validation, and 80%/75% in the test set. Most of the expanded thyroid clonotypes with a frequency above 0.001 were also detected in blood, and it was suggested that the thyroid immune response may be reflected by blood repertoires. In validation, the model predicted ophthalmopathy progression with less than 71% sensitivity and 72.22% specificity; fewer than 15 predicted patients were CT-confirmed with GO in a median of about 6.1 months. No statistical method was used to predetermine the sample size, and group allocation was not hidden from the investigators.

The chain is assembled from TRBV9 and TRBJ1-4; no D gene can be assigned with confidence. Sequences were obtained from peripheral blood. This sequence originates from an adult man with Graves' ophthalmopathy. The CDR3 protein sequence reads: CTSSVGGWDSEKLFF. The DNA is as follows: TGTACCAGCAGCGTAGGAGGTTGGGATTCCGAAAAACTGTTTTTT.